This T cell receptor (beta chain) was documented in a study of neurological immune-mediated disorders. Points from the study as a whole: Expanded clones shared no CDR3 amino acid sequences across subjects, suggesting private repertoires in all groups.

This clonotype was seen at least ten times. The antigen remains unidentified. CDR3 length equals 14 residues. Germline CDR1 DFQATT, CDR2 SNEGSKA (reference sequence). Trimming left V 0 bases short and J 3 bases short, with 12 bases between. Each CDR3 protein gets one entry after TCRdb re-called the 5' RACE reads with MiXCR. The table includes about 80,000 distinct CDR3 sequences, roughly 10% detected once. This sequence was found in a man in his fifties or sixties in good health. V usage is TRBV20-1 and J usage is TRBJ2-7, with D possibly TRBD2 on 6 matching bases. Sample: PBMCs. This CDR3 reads CSARDWGSGYEQYF. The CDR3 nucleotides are TGCAGTGCTAGAGATTGGGGTAGCGGCTACGAGCAGTACTTC.